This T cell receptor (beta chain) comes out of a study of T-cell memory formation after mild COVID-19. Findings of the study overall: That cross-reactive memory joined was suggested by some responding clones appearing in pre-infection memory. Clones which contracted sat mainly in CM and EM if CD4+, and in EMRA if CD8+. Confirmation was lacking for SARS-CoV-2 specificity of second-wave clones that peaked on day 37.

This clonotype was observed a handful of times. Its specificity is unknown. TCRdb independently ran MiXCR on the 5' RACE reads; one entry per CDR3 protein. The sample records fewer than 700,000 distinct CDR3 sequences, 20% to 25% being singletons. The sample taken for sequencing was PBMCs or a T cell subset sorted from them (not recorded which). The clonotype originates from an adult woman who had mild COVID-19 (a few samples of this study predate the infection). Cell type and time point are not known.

DNA of the CDR3: TGTGCCAGCGGTTACAGGGGTAGCCACGAGCAGTACTTC. As protein: CASGYRGSHEQYF. This sequence joins TRBV12-3 or TRBV12-4 and TRBJ2-7; 7 bases match TRBD1. The V segment lost 8 bases and the J segment 5 bases; nucleotides outside the gene matches: 9. CDR3 length equals 13 residues.